This TCR beta chain stems from a study of CD4 T cells in relation to SARS-CoV-2 and coronaviruses. About the research overall: PBMCs were cultured with antigen for roughly 11 days before TCR beta sequencing.

This clone was observed a few times. As yet, its antigen is unknown. Profiling relied on immunoSEQ multiplex PCR, and the TCRdb table lists in-frame clones only, not all of them. The sample consists of just under 30,000 clones, 55% to 75% of them appearing once. The unexposed donors gave CD4+ T cells in about 2011-2018, prior to COVID-19. The cells were cultured for 10 days before CD4+ T cells were isolated. Germline V lookup: CDR1 SGDLS, CDR2 YYNGEE. This CDR3 is 16 amino acids long. V was pared by 4 bases and J by 6 bases, with 11 bases of the junction left unmatched. This rearrangement joins TRBV9 to TRBJ2-2, with 8 nucleotides matching TRBD2. This clonotype was sampled from a human donor in good health. Material: CD4+ T cells from PBMCs, cultured in vitro. CDR3 residues: CASSPRPSGGAGELFF. The CDR3 nucleotides read TGTGCCAGCAGCCCCCGGCCCAGCGGGGGAGCCGGGGAGCTGTTTTTT.